This TCR beta chain was obtained from a study of T cell repertoires in cytomegalovirus infection. Study-level information: Recently identified HLA-C-restricted CMV epitopes and well-studied HLA-B-restricted CMV epitopes were used by the study. Public TCR beta signature analysis indicated the presence of both CMV infection and matching HLA type.

The table lists this clonotype with a few counts. Its antigen is still unknown. TCRdb recomputed calls from the reads with MiXCR, one row per CDR3 protein. The sample has approximately 730,000 distinct CDR3 sequences, around 29% seen once. General study points: Cumulative public TCR beta family frequency identified CMV carriers with the relevant HLA. HLA-C-restricted, CMV-specific TCR beta clonotypes were dominant ex vivo.

V lost 4 bases, J lost 3 bases, and 9 bases stayed unmatched. Germline V lookup: CDR1 MDHEN, CDR2 SYDVKM. The CDR3 totals 16 residues. The sequences come from cultured CD8+ T cells from PBMCs, collected from culture after CMV antigen stimulation. The chain links TRBV28 to TRBJ2-5, with 9 bases aligning to TRBD1. The source of this sequence is a human donor in good health (CMV status not recorded). Some clones in this sample may be carry-over from other donors' samples. CDR3 coding DNA: TGTGCCAGCAGTTACAAAGCCGGGACAGGGAAAGAGACCCAGTACTTC. Amino acids: CASSYKAGTGKETQYF.